This TCR beta chain was retrieved from a study of shared clonotypes between healthy human individuals. Study-wide results and caveats: Blood was the sole source, and tissue repertoires probably differ.

Terminally differentiated effector memory CD45RA+ cells were excluded from the naive CD8 cells, which were CD45RO-negative and positively selected for CCR7. For this clone: The target antigen is unknown.

The assay was carried out at the deep level. Template for every sorted-subset replicate PCR totaled approximately 200 ng DNA, about 30,000 T cell genomes. Generated by immunoSEQ multiplex PCR, the TCRdb table keeps only in-frame clones and is missing some. Of about 820,000 clones in the sample, about 92% are singletons; the top ten hold 24%. V was shortened by 2 bases and J by 3 bases, with 17 bases between the two germline ends. Germline CDR1 is LNHDA and CDR2 is SQIVND (reference sequence). The CDR3 runs to 16 residues. Input material: naive CD8+ T cells sorted from blood. This rearrangement joins TRBV19 to TRBJ2-7; D perhaps matches TRBD1 (6 bases). The sequence came from a man aged 25 to 40 in good health. The CDR3 sequence: CASSITGQRAYYEQYF. The CDR3 DNA reads TGTGCCAGTAGTATAACAGGGCAACGGGCTTACTACGAGCAGTACTTC.